The clone carrying this TCR beta chain was counted at least ten times. Its specificity is not known. Trimming stripped 2 bases from V and 6 bases from J, with 9 bases between. CDR1 and CDR2 from the germline V gene are SGHTA and FQGNSA. The CDR3 is 13 residues long. This record comes from a study of CD8 T cells in ankylosing spondylitis. Findings and caveats of the study: Reportedly, disease-linked clones are significantly enriched in ankylosing spondylitis patients' matched synovial fluid. In peripheral blood, disease-linked CD8+ clones occurred at relatively low frequencies. There was a TCR beta motif, made of fewer than 10 highly homologous variants, that appeared characteristic of ankylosing spondylitis blood.

The authors made TCR beta libraries by quantitative 5'-RACE with molecular barcodes. TCRdb reprocessed the 5' RACE reads via MiXCR and lists one record per CDR3 protein. The data show just under 95,000 distinct CDR3 sequences, with about 9.1% seen just once and approximately 4.8% held by the top ten. The chain combines TRBV7-2 with TRBJ2-3; D remains unclear. Sequencing was carried out using blood, either unsorted or a sorted T cell fraction (not recorded which). This receptor was identified in a male donor with ankylosing spondylitis or in good health (not recorded which). The CDR3 bases are TGTGCCAGCAGCTTAATGTTTGGGGATACGCAGTATTTT. Residues: CASSLMFGDTQYF.